The T cell receptor beta chain described here comes from a study of preoperative IRX-2 immunotherapy in early breast cancer (dated by TCRdb to the late 2010s). Library prep was done by the immunoSEQ multiplex PCR assay. Drawn from immuneACCESS, this table holds only the in-frame rearrangements with V and J called that TCRdb kept. Clones are partly lost; checked studies trace under half to an unresolved V gene and leave the rest unexplained. Present in this sample are some 30,000 clones, over 80% of which were seen just once. Jointly, the top ten make up around 2.3% of the sample. The sample's treatment or condition label is to be understood as: preoperative locoregional IRX-2 cytokine immunotherapy. The samples were obtained from a phase Ib study that tested preoperative, locoregional IRX-2 cytokine immunotherapy meant to prime immune responses. Patients with early-stage breast cancer who were given IRX-2 before surgery served as donors.

V drops 5 bases and J drops 7 bases, leaving 8 bases in between. CDR1 is given as LNHDA and CDR2 as SQIVND, both from the germline V gene (reference sequence). CDR3 length: 12 amino acids, cysteine to phenylalanine. Left in the record is the CDR3 DNA by itself, 36 bases read in frame from the first base. Concerning this clone itself: What antigen it recognizes has not been identified. The record has no base qualities; no much larger clone is one base away.

The origin of this receptor is a human donor with breast cancer. This receptor chain uses TRBV19 and TRBJ2-2; the D gene is not confidently resolved. Sequenced here: lymph node tissue, sampled from a patient treated with IRX-2 immunotherapy. The CDR3 here reads CASSLVGGELFF. The bases are TGTGCCAGTAGTTTGGTCGGCGGGGAGCTGTTTTTT.